The present entry profiles one T cell receptor (beta chain) with its context. Its antigen is currently unknown. This sample stems from a study of Ad26.COV2.S vaccination and SARS-CoV-2 variants. In the study overall: Donor allocation was to the COV1001 Ad26.COV2.S trial arm. Administration of Ad26.COV2.S was intramuscular, either once or twice 56 days apart.

Documented treatment: about 20 received Ad26.COV2.S at low or high dose, single or two shots; several received placebo; per-sample allocation not given. The samples date from day 63 after the first vaccine or placebo injection. Findings of the study overall: After vaccination, substantial breadth of spike-specific CD8+ and CD4+ responses was reported. Total T cell responses, in the TCR breadth and depth analyses, may have been underestimated.

Using immunoSEQ multiplex PCR, the repertoire was profiled, and TCRdb retains in-frame clones only, with some absent. In the table there are about 350,000 clones, 88% of which are singletons. Between the trimmed V and J ends, which lost 8 bases and 1 base, there was a span of 12 bases. The CDR3 spans 13 residues. Germline values: CDR1 SGHRS, CDR2 YFSETQ. The origin of this receptor is a person aged 18 to 65 who received the Ad26.COV2.S COVID-19 vaccine or a placebo. The input for sequencing was peripheral blood, taken in a trial of Ad26.COV2.S vaccine versus placebo. This rearrangement joins TRBV5-1 to TRBJ1-1; perhaps TRBD1 as D (6 bases). The CDR3 DNA is TGCGCCAGTCAGGACAGAACGAACACTGAAGCTTTCTTT. Translation: CASQDRTNTEAFF.